The next 22 T cell receptor beta chains were all read from a single sample in a study of blood T cell repertoires in COVID-19. The assay was immunoSEQ multiplex PCR, and TCRdb's table has in-frame clones only and misses some. This table holds over 100,000 clones, about 90% found once. The sample comprised peripheral blood. These receptors came from a man aged 45 to 65 with acute or convalescent COVID-19.

This chain uses TRBV3-1 (or the pseudogene TRBV3-2) with TRBJ1-2; D ambiguous. In germline, CDR1 is LGHDT, CDR2 YNNKEL (reference sequence). The CDR3 totals 14 residues. Deletions cut 1 base from V and 4 bases from J, with 10 bases between. CDR3 sequence (DNA): TGTGCCAGCAGCCAAGCAGTTCAGGCCTATGGCTACACCTTC. Translating gives CASSQAVQAYGYTF.

Only a few counts were recorded for this clone. CDR3 DNA: TGTGCCATTCGAGGGCGGGAGGGCCAAACGAACACCGGGGAGCTGTTTTTT. Its translation: CAIRGREGQTNTGELFF. The chain carries TRBV10-3 and TRBJ2-2; 9 nucleotides align to TRBD2. After removal of 9 bases from V and 0 bases from J, the junction contained 11 bases not matched to a gene. CDR3 length: 17 residues. Germline CDR1 is ENHRY and CDR2 is SYGVKD.

CDR3 in DNA: TGTGCCAGCAGCGTAGAGGCGGGAGGGAGCACAGATACGCAGTATTTT. This sequence encodes CASSVEAGGSTDTQYF. The chain employs TRBV9 and TRBJ2-3; 9 bases fit TRBD2. Germline V lookup: CDR1 SGDLS, CDR2 YYNGEE. Trimming at V came to 0 bases and at J to 0 bases, leaving 2 bases not matched to a gene. This CDR3 contains 16 residues. The whole variable domain, filled in from reference TRBV9 and TRBJ2-3, reads DSGVTQTPKHLITATGQRVTLRCSPRSGDLSVYWYQQSLDQGLQFLIQYYNGEERAKGNILERFSAQQFPDLHSELNLSSLELGDSALYFCASSVEAGGSTDTQYFGPGTRLTVL.

V is TRBV6-5 and J is TRBJ2-5; perhaps TRBD2 as D (5 bases). The CDR3 length is 14 residues. CDR1 is MNHEY, CDR2 SVGAGI, per germline. V lost 7 bases and J lost 9, with 21 bases in between. CDR3 protein: CASTPGVQGKAQYF. The CDR3 DNA follows: TGTGCCAGCACCCCCGGGGTGCAAGGAAAGGCCCAGTACTTC.

The chain links TRBV27 to TRBJ2-5; 12 bases map to TRBD2. Trimming removed 8 bases from V and 6 bases from J; junction bases left unmatched: 4. The V gene's germline CDR1 is MNHEY and CDR2 SMNVEV (reference sequence). The CDR3 runs 13 residues. This CDR3 is CASRTSGTKTQYF. For the CDR3, the DNA is TGTGCCAGCCGGACTAGCGGGACTAAGACCCAGTACTTC.

The J gene is TRBJ2-7, the V gene TRBV3-1 (or the pseudogene TRBV3-2), with TRBD1 matching 8 bases. The length of the CDR3 is 14 residues. Germline V lookup: CDR1 LGHDT, CDR2 YNNKEL (reference sequence). V shed 4 bases, J shed 0 bases, and the junction held 2 bases outside the gene matches. CDR3 sequence (DNA): TGTGCCAGCAGCCGACAGGGGAGCTCCTACGAGCAGTACTTC. This gives the protein CASSRQGSSYEQYF.

V is TRBV29-1 and J is TRBJ2-2; 9 bases map to TRBD2. CDR3 length equals 16 residues. Germline values: CDR1 SQVTM, CDR2 ANQGSEA. V was clipped by 0 bases and J by 4 bases; unmatched bases: 6. In DNA form, the CDR3 reads TGCAGCGTTGAAGAGGATCGACTAGCGGCCACCGGGGAGCTGTTTTTT. As protein: CSVEEDRLAATGELFF.

The genes are TRBV5-6 and TRBJ1-1, with D maybe TRBD1 (6 bases). The CDR3 has 14 residues. V lost 4 bases to trimming and J lost 0 bases, with 10 bases between them. Germline assignment: CDR1 SGHDT and CDR2 YYEEEE. In DNA, the CDR3 is TGTGCCAGCAGCCCCGACAGGTTGAACACTGAAGCTTTCTTT. Protein sequence: CASSPDRLNTEAFF.

This clone was seen just once. The CDR3: CASSPGLFSGNTIYF. CDR3 coding DNA: TGTGCCAGCAGTCCAGGACTGTTCTCTGGAAACACCATATATTTT. The J gene is TRBJ1-3, the V gene TRBV6-5; D call uncertain. Trimming shortened V by 5 bases and J by 0 bases, and 11 bases separated the two germline ends. This CDR3 region has 15 residues. The V gene's germline CDR1 is MNHEY and CDR2 SVGAGI.

This chain uses TRBV20-1 with TRBJ2-2; 9 bases map to TRBD2. CDR1 and CDR2 (germline): DFQATT, SNEGSKA (reference sequence). The length of the CDR3 is 15 residues. The junction had 3 bases not matched to a gene; V was cut back by 3 bases and J by 1 base. The CDR3 sequence: CSASDSGRNTGELFF. The DNA for the CDR3 is TGCAGTGCTAGTGATAGCGGGAGGAACACCGGGGAGCTGTTTTTT.

V gene TRBV5-1 combines with J gene TRBJ2-1, with 7 bases aligning to TRBD2. The CDR3 runs to 16 residues. Germline-derived CDR1 and CDR2 are SGHRS and YFSETQ. Losses at the gene ends were 4 bases for V and 4 bases for J; bases not matched to a gene: 11. The CDR3 DNA reads as TGCGCCAGCAGCCCGCTGGGGAGCGGGGATTACAATGAGCAGTTCTTC. Translating gives CASSPLGSGDYNEQFF.

The rearrangement uses TRBV7-9 and TRBJ2-6; 13 bases fit TRBD2. Germline V CDR1 and CDR2: SEHNR, FQNEAQ (reference sequence). The V and J ends lost 5 bases and 4 bases, in that order; junction bases with no gene match: 8. This CDR3 region has 18 residues. CDR3 sequence (DNA): TGTGCCAGCAGCACCGCCGGGACTAGCGGGAACGGGGCCAACGTCCTGACTTTC. Its translation: CASSTAGTSGNGANVLTF.

In this sample, this clone turned up a few times. Other DNA variants within this sample encode the same CDR3. V gene TRBV11-3 combines with J gene TRBJ2-7, with D possibly being TRBD2 (5 bases). Germline CDR1 SGHNT, CDR2 YENEEA. The V end was cut by 0 bases, the J end by 7 bases, with 7 bases between. This CDR3 is built from 12 residues. CDR3 region: CASSLEGEEQYF. CDR3 DNA: TGTGCCAGCAGCTTAGAGGGAGAGGAGCAGTACTTC.

The sample holds a few counts of this clone. The CDR3 loop is CASSPHPGFVAVFLFF. The CDR3 DNA sequence: TGTGCCAGCAGCCCCCACCCTGGCTTCGTCGCTGTGTTCCTGTTTTTT. This chain links TRBV6-2 or TRBV6-3 with TRBJ1-4, with D hard to call. CDR3 size: 16 residues. Trimming took off 6 bases at V and 14 bases at J, with 28 bases between the two ends. The germline gives CDR1 MNHEY, CDR2 SVGEGT.

This chain uses TRBV4-1 with TRBJ2-6; TRBD2 agrees at 12 bases. This CDR3 is 21 amino acids long. V trimming: 1 base; J trimming: 0 bases; junction bases outside the gene matches: 10. The germline gives CDR1 MGHRA, CDR2 YSYEKL. The CDR3 is CASSQGGRGLAGFSGANVLTF. The CDR3 DNA sequence: TGCGCCAGCAGCCAAGGGGGGAGAGGACTAGCGGGATTCTCTGGGGCCAACGTCCTGACTTTC.

J is TRBJ1-5 and V is TRBV6-5; unclear D gene. This CDR3 spans 13 amino acids. V lost 7 bases to trimming and J lost 0 bases, with 7 bases between them. Germline assignment: CDR1 MNHEY and CDR2 SVGAGI. The CDR3 loop reads CASNAISNQPQHF. CDR3 nucleotides: TGTGCCAGCAATGCGATTAGCAATCAGCCCCAGCATTTT.

This chain uses TRBV11-2 with TRBJ2-7; 9 bases line up with TRBD1. This CDR3 contains 15 residues. Per germline, CDR1 SGHAT and CDR2 FQNNGV. Trimming cost V 1 base and J 2 bases; bases outside gene matches: 3. In DNA, the CDR3 is TGTGCCAGCAGCTTAGGGACAGGGGAGGCCTACGAGCAGTACTTC. Protein sequence: CASSLGTGEAYEQYF.

The CDR3 DNA follows: TGTGCCACCGGTGGGGCCGGGGGGAACACCGGGGAGCTGTTTTTT. Translating gives CATGGAGGNTGELFF. The chain uses TRBV24-1 and TRBJ2-2; maybe TRBD2 (6 bases). The germline gives CDR1 KGHDR, CDR2 SFDVKD. Trimming removed 9 bases from V and 1 base from J, with 14 bases in between. The CDR3 extends over 15 amino acids.

The chain uses TRBV4-1 and TRBJ1-6; D unresolved. V was trimmed by 4 bases and J by 0 bases, leaving 13 bases between them. The length of the CDR3 is 17 residues. The germline CDR1 and CDR2 sequences are MGHRA and YSYEKL. CDR3 residues: CASSLHEQSSYNSPLHF. The CDR3, as DNA: TGCGCCAGCAGCCTCCACGAACAGAGCTCCTATAATTCACCCCTCCACTTT.

The J gene is TRBJ2-1, the V gene TRBV16, with a weak D call TRBD1 (6 bases). The V end lost 4 bases, the J end lost 7 bases, and 23 bases lay between the germline ends. Germline CDR1 and CDR2: KGHSY and FQNENV. The CDR3 runs to 17 residues. CDR3 amino acids: CASSPHQGSVDGNEQFF. The DNA for the CDR3 is TGTGCCAGCAGCCCACACCAGGGGAGCGTTGATGGGAATGAGCAGTTCTTC.

J is TRBJ2-1 and V is TRBV6-5, with TRBD1 matching 7 bases. The junction had 4 bases not matched to a gene; V was cut back by 4 bases and J by 7 bases. Germline V gene sequence: CDR1 MNHEY, CDR2 SVGAGI. The CDR3 extends over 13 amino acids. CDR3 nucleotide sequence: TGTGCCAGCAGTTTGGGACAGCGAAATGAGCAGTTCTTC. Translated, it gives CASSLGQRNEQFF.

The chain combines TRBV30 with TRBJ2-5; 12 nucleotides agree with TRBD1. Germline CDR1 is GTSNPN and CDR2 is SVGIG (reference sequence). J was trimmed by 5 bases and V by 2 bases; bases with no gene match: 9. CDR3 size: 16 residues. The CDR3 sequence: CAWSSTRDRGPETQYF. CDR3 sequence (DNA): TGTGCCTGGAGTTCAACCAGGGACAGGGGGCCGGAGACCCAGTACTTC.